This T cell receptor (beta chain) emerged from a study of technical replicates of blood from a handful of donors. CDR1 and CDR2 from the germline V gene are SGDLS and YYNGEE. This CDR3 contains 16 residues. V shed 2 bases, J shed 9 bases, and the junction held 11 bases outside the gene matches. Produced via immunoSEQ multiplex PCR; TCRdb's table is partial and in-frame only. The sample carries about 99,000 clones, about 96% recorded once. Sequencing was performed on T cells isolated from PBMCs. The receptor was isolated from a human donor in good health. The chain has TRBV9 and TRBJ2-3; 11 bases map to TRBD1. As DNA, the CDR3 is TGTGCCAGCAGCGTTTCCCCGGGACAGGGGGGGGACACGCAGTATTTT. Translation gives CASSVSPGQGGDTQYF.